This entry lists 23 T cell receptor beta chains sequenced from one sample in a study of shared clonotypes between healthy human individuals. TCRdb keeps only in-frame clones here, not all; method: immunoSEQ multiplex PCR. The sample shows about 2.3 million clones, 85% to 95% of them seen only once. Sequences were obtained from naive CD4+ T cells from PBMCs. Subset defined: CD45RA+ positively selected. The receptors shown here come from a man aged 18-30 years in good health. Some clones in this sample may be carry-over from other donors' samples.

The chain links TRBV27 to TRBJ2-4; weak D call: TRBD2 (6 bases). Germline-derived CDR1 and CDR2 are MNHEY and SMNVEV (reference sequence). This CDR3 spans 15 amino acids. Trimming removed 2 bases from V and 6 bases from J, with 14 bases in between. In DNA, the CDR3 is TGTGCCAGCAGTTTAGGAGGGGTAAGGACAAACATTCAGTACTTC. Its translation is CASSLGGVRTNIQYF.

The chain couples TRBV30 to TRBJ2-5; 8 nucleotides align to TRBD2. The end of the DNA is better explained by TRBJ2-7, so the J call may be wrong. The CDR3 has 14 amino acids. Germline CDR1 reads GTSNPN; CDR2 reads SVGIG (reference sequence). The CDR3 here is CAWAPNGRAHEQYF. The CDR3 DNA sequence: TGTGCCTGGGCCCCGAACGGGAGGGCCCACGAGCAGTACTTC.

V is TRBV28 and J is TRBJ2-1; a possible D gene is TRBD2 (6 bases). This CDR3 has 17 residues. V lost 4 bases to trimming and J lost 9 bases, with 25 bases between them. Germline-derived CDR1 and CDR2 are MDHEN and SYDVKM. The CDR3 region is CASSSPSGPGTVGEQFF. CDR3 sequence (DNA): TGTGCCAGCAGTTCCCCGTCGGGGCCCGGGACTGTGGGTGAGCAGTTCTTC.

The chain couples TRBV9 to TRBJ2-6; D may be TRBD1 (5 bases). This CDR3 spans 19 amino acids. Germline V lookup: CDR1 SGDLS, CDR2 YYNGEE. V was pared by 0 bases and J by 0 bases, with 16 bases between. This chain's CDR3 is CASSVDSWAGLSGANVLTF. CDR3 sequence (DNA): TGTGCCAGCAGCGTAGATTCCTGGGCAGGGCTCTCTGGGGCCAACGTCCTGACTTTC.

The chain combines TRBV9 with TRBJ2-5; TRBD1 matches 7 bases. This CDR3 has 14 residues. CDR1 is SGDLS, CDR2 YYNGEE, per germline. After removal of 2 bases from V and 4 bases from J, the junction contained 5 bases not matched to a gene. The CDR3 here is CASSVRGGLETQYF. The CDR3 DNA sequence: TGTGCCAGCAGCGTTAGAGGGGGCTTAGAGACCCAGTACTTC. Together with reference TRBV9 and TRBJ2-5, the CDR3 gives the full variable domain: DSGVTQTPKHLITATGQRVTLRCSPRSGDLSVYWYQQSLDQGLQFLIQYYNGEERAKGNILERFSAQQFPDLHSELNLSSLELGDSALYFCASSVRGGLETQYFGPGTRLLVL.

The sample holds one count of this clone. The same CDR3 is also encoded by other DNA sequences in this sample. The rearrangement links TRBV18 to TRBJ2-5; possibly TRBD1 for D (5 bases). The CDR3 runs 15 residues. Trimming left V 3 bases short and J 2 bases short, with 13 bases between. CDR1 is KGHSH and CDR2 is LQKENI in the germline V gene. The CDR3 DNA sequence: TGTGCCAGCTCACCGCAGGGCGGTCTGCAAGAGACCCAGTACTTC. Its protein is CASSPQGGLQETQYF.

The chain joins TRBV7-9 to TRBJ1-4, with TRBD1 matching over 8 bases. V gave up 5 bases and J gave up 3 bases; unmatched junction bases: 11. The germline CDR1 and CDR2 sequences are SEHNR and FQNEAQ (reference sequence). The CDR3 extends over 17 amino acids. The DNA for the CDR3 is TGTGCCAGCAGCGTCAGACAGGGGAGGAGGGCTAATGAAAAACTGTTTTTT. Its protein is CASSVRQGRRANEKLFF.

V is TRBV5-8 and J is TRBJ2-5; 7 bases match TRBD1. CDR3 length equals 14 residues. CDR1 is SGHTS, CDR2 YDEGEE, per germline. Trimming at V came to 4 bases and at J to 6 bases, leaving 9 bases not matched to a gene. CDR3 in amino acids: CASSRDSTRKTQYF. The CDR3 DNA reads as TGTGCCAGCAGCCGGGACAGTACTAGGAAGACCCAGTACTTC.

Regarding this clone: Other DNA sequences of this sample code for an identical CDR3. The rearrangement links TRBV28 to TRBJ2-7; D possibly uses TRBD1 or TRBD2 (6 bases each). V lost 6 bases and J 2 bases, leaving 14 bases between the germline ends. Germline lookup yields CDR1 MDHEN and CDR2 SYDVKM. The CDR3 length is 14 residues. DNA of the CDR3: TGTGCCAGCAGGTCCGGGGGCCCAGCCTACGAGCAGTACTTC. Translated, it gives CASRSGGPAYEQYF.

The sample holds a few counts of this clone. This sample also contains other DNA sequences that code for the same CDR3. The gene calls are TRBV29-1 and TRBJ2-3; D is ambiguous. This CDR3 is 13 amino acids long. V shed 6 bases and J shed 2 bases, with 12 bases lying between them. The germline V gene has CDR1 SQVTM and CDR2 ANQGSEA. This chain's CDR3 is CSVVGRYTDTQYF. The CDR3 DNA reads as TGCAGCGTGGTCGGGCGATACACAGATACGCAGTATTTT.

The CDR3: CASSQGLLAGGIQETQYF. The CDR3 nucleotides read TGCGCCAGCAGCCAAGGCTTACTAGCGGGAGGAATACAAGAGACCCAGTACTTC. The chain uses TRBV4-1 and TRBJ2-5, with 12 nucleotides matching TRBD2. V dropped 1 base and J dropped 2; count of bases not matched to a gene: 8. This CDR3 region has 18 residues. CDR1 and CDR2 from the germline V gene are MGHRA and YSYEKL.

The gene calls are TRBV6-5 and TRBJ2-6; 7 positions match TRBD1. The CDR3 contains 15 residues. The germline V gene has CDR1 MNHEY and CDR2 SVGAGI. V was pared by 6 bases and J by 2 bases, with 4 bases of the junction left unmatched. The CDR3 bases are TGTGCCAGCAGGCAAACAGGGGCTGGGGCCAACGTCCTGACTTTC. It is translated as CASRQTGAGANVLTF.

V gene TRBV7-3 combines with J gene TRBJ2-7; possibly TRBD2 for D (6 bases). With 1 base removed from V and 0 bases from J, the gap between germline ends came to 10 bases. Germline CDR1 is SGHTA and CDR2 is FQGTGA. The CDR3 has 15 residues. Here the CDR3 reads CASSLRRVNSYEQYF. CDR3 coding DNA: TGTGCCAGCAGCTTAAGGAGGGTCAACTCCTACGAGCAGTACTTC.

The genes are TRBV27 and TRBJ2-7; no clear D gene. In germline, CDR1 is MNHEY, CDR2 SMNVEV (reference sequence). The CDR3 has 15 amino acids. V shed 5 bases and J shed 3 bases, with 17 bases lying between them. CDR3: CASSPPSFGLYEQYF. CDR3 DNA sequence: TGTGCCAGCAGTCCCCCGAGTTTCGGTCTCTACGAGCAGTACTTC.

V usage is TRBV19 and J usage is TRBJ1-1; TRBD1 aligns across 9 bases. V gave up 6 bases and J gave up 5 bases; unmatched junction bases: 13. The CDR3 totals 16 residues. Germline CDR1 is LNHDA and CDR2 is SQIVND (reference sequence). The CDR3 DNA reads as TGTGCCAGTAGCCCCTGGGGACAGGGAGATATGACTGAAGCTTTCTTT. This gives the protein CASSPWGQGDMTEAFF.

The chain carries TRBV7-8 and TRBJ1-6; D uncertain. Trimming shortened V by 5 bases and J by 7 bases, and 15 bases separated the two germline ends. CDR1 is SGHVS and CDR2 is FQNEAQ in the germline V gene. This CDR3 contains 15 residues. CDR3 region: CASSIIGGSNSPLHF. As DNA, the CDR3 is TGTGCCAGCAGCATAATCGGCGGTTCGAATTCACCCCTCCACTTT.

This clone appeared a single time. CDR3 DNA: TGTGCCAGCAGTTTTGGGCAGGGTAGGGCCTATGGCTACACCTTC. This encodes CASSFGQGRAYGYTF. This chain uses TRBV28 with TRBJ1-2, with D possibly being TRBD1 (5 bases). The germline V gene has CDR1 MDHEN and CDR2 SYDVKM. V lost 3 bases to trimming and J lost 4 bases, with 15 bases between them. There are 15 residues in the CDR3.

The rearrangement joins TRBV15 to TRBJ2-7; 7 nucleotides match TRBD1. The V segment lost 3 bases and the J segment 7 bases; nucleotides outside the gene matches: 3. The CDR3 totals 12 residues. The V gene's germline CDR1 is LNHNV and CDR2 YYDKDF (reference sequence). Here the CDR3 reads CATSRTGSEQYF. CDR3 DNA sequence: TGTGCCACCAGCAGGACAGGGTCGGAGCAGTACTTC.

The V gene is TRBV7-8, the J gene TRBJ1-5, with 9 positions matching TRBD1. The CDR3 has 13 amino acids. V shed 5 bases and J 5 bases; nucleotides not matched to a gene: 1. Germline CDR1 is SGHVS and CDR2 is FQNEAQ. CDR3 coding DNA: TGTGCCAGCAGCCGGACAGGGGATCAGCCCCAGCATTTT. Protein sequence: CASSRTGDQPQHF.

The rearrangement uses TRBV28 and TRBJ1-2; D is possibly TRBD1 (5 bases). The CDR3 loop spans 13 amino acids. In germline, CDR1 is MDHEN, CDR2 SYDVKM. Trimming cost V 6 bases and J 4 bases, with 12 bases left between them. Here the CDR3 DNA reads TGTGCCAGCAGCCTAGACAGACCCTATGGCTACACCTTC. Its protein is CASSLDRPYGYTF.

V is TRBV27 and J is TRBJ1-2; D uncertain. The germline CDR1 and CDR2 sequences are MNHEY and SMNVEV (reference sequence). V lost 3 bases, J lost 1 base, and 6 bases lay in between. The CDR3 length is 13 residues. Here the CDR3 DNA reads TGTGCCAGCAGTTTCTCCATTAACTATGGCTACACCTTC. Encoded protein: CASSFSINYGYTF.

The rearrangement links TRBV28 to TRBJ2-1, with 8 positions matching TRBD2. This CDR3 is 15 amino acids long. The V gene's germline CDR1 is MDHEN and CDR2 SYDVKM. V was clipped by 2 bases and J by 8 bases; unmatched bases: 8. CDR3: CASSLTGLAVYEQFF. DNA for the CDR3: TGTGCCAGCAGTTTAACAGGACTAGCTGTTTATGAGCAGTTCTTC.

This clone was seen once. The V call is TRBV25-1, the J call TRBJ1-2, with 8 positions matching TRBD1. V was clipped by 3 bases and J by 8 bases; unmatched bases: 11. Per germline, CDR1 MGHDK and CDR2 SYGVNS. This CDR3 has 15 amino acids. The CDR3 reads CASSDRDRIVGGYTF. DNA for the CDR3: TGTGCCAGCAGTGACCGGGACAGGATAGTAGGCGGCTACACCTTC.